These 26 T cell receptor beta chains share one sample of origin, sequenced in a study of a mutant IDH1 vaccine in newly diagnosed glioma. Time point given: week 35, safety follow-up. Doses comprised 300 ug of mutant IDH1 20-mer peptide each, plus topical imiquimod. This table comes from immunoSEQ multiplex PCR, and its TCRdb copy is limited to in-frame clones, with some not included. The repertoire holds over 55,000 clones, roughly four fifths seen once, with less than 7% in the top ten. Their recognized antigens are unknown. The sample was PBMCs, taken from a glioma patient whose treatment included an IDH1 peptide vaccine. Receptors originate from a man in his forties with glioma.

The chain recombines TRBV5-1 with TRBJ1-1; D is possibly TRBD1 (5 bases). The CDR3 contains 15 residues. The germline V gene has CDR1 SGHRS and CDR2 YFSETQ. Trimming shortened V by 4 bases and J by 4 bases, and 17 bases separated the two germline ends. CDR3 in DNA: TGCGCCAGCAGCCGGAACGGGCAGGGAGGCACTGAAGCTTTCTTT. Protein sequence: CASSRNGQGGTEAFF.

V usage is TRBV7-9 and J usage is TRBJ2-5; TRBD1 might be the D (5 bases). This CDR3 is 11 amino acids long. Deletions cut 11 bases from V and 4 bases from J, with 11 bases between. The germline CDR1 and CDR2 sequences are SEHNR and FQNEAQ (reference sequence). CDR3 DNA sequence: TGTGCCTCCCAGGGTGCAGAGACCCAGTACTTC. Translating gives CASQGAETQYF.

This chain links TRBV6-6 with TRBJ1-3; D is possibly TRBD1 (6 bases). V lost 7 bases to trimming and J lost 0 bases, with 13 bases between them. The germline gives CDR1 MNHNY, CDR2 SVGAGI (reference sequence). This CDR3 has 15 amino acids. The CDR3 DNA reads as TGTGCCAGCAATGGGGGGCTCTCCTCTGGAAACACCATATATTTT. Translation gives CASNGGLSSGNTIYF.

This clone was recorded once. The CDR3 spells CASSVGPGGDSNQPQHF. In DNA, the CDR3 is TGTGCCAGCAGCGTAGGCCCAGGGGGCGATAGCAATCAGCCCCAGCATTTT. The chain has TRBV9 and TRBJ1-5, with TRBD1 matching over 8 bases. The CDR3 length is 17 residues. Trimming removed 0 bases from V and 0 bases from J; junction bases left unmatched: 5. Looked up from germline, CDR1 is SGDLS and CDR2 is YYNGEE.

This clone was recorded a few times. In DNA, the CDR3 is TGTGCCAGCAGCTTAGGCCGGGGACAGATGGCTGAAGCTTTCTTT. Protein: CASSLGRGQMAEAFF. The J gene is TRBJ1-1, the V gene TRBV13; 7 bases map to TRBD1. Germline V gene data show CDR1 as PRHDT and CDR2 as FYEKMQ (reference sequence). The CDR3 consists of 15 residues. Unmatched junction bases numbered 7, after V lost 0 bases and J lost 6 bases.

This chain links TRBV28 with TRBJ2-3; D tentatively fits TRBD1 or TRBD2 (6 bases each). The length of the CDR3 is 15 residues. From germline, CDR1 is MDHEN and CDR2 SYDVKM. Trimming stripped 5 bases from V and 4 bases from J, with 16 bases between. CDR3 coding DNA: TGTGCCAGCAGTCCGGAGGGGGGTGGGGCAGATACGCAGTATTTT. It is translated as CASSPEGGGADTQYF.

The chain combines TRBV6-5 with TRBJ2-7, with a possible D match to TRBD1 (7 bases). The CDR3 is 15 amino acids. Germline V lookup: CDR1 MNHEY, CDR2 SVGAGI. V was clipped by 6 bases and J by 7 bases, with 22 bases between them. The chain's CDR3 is CASRAGGLGSVEQYF. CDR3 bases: TGTGCCAGCAGAGCAGGGGGGCTGGGTTCGGTGGAGCAGTACTTC.

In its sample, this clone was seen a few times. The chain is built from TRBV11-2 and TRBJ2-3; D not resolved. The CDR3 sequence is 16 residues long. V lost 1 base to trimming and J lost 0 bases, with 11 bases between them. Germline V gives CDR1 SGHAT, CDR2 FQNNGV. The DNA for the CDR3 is TGTGCCAGCAGCTTAGTTCTGCCTGGTAGCACAGATACGCAGTATTTT. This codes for CASSLVLPGSTDTQYF.

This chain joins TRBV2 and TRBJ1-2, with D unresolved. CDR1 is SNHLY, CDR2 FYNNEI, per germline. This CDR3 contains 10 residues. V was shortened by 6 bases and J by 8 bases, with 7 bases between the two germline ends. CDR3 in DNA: TGTGCCAGCAGGTCAGGCGGCTACACCTTC. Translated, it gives CASRSGGYTF.

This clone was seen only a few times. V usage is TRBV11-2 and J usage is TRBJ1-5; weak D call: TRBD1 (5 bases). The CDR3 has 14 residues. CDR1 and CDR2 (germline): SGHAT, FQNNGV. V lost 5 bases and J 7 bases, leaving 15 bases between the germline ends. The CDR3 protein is CASSLDRGKQPQHF. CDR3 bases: TGTGCCAGCAGCCTCGACAGAGGGAAGCAGCCCCAGCATTTT. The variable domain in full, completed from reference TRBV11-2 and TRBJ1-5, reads EAGVAQSPRYKIIEKRQSVAFWCNPISGHATLYWYQQILGQGPKLLIQFQNNGVVDDSQLPKDRFSAERLKGVDSTLKIQPAKLEDSAVYLCASSLDRGKQPQHFGDGTRLSIL.

The CDR3 DNA reads as TGTGCCAGCAGCTTGTCCAGCGGGGGAGGTACGCAGTATTTT. It yields the protein CASSLSSGGGTQYF. The chain has TRBV7-9 and TRBJ2-3; 8 nucleotides line up with TRBD2. The CDR3 totals 14 residues. V lost 3 bases to trimming and J lost 8 bases; unmatched junction nucleotides: 7. Germline CDR1 is SEHNR and CDR2 is FQNEAQ (reference sequence).

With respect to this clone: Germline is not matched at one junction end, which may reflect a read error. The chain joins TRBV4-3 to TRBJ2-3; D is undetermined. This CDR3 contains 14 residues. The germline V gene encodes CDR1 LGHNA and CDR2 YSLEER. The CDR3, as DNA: TGCGCCAGCAGCCAAAGTGCGAGCACGGATACGCAGTATTTT. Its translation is CASSQSASTDTQYF.

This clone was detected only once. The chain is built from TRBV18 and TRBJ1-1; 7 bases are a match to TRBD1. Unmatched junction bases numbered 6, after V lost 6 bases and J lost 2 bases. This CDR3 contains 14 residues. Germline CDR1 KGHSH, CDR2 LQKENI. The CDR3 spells CASSGQVRNTEAFF. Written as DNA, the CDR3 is TGTGCCAGCTCCGGACAGGTTCGAAACACTGAAGCTTTCTTT.

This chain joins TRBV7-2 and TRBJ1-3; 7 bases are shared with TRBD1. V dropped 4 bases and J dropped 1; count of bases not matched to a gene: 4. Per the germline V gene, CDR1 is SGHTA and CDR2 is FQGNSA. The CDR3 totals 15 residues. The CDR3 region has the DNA TGTGCCAGCAGCTCACCAGGGGGGTCTGGAAACACCATATATTTT. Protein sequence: CASSSPGGSGNTIYF.

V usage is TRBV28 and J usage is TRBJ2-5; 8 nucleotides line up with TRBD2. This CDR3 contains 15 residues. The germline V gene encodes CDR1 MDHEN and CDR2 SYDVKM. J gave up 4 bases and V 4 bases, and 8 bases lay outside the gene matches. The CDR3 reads CASSSKRELGETQYF. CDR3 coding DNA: TGTGCCAGCAGTTCTAAGCGGGAGTTAGGAGAGACCCAGTACTTC. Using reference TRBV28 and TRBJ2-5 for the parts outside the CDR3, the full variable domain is DVKVTQSSRYLVKRTGEKVFLECVQDMDHENMFWYRQDPGLGLRLIYFSYDVKMKEKGDIPEGYSVSREKKERFSLILESASTNQTSMYLCASSSKRELGETQYFGPGTRLLVL.

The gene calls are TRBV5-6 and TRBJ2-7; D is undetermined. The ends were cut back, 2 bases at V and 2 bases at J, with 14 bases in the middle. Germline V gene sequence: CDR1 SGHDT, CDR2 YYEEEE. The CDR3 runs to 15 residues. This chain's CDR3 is CASSLSWSLAYEQYF. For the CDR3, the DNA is TGTGCCAGCAGCTTATCTTGGAGTCTAGCCTACGAGCAGTACTTC.

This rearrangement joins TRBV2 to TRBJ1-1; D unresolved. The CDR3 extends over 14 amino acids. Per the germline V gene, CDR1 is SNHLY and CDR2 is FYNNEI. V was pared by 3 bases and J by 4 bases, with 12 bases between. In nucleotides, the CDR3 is TGTGCCAGCAGTGAGATGTGGGCCGGCACTGAAGCTTTCTTT. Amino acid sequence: CASSEMWAGTEAFF. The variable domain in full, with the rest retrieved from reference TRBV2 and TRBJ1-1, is EPEVTQTPSHQVTQMGQEVILRCVPISNHLYFYWYRQILGQKVEFLVSFYNNEISEKSEIFDDQFSVERPDGSNFTLKIRSTKLEDSAMYFCASSEMWAGTEAFFGQGTRLTVV.

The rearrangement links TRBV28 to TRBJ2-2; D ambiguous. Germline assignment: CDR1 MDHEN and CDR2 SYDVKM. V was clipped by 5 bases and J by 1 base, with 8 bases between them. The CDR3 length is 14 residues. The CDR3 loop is CASSPRQNTGELFF. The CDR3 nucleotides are TGTGCCAGCAGTCCCCGACAGAACACCGGGGAGCTGTTTTTT.

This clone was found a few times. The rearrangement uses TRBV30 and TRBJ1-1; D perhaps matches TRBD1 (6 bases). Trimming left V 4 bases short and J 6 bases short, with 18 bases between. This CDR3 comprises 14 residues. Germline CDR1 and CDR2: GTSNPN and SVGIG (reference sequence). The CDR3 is CAWTILRGGAEAFF. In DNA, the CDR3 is TGTGCCTGGACAATCCTCAGGGGCGGGGCTGAAGCTTTCTTT.

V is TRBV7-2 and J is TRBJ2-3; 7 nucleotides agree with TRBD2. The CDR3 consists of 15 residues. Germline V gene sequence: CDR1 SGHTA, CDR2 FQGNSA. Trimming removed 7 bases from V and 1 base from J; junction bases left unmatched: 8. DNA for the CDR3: TGTGCCAGCACCTCCCCCCTAGCGGGCACAGATACGCAGTATTTT. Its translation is CASTSPLAGTDTQYF.

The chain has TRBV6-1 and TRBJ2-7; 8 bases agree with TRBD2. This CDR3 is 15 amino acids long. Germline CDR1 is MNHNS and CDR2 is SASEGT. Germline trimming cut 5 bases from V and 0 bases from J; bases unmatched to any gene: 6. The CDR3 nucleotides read TGTGCCAGCAGTCCATTAGCGGGGAGCTCCTACGAGCAGTACTTC. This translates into CASSPLAGSSYEQYF.

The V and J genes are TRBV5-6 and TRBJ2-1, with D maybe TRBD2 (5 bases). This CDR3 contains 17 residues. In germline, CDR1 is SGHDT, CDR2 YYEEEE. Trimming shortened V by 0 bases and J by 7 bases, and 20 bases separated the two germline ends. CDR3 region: CASSLEATGFATNEQFF. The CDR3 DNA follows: TGTGCCAGCAGCTTGGAGGCGACGGGGTTTGCGACGAATGAGCAGTTCTTC.

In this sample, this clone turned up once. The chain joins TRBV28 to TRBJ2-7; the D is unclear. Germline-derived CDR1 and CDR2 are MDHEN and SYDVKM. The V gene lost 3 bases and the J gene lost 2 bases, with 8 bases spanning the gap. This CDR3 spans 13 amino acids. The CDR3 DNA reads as TGTGCCAGCAGTTTTCGAATTCCCTACGAGCAGTACTTC. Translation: CASSFRIPYEQYF. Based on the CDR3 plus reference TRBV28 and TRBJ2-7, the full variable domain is DVKVTQSSRYLVKRTGEKVFLECVQDMDHENMFWYRQDPGLGLRLIYFSYDVKMKEKGDIPEGYSVSREKKERFSLILESASTNQTSMYLCASSFRIPYEQYFGPGTRLTVT.

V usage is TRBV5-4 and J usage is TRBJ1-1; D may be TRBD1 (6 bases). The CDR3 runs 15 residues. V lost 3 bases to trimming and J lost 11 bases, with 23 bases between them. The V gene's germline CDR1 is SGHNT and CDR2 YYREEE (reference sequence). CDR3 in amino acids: CASSSLGGGGDGAFF. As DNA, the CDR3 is TGTGCCAGCAGCTCGCTCGGAGGGGGTGGAGATGGGGCTTTCTTT.

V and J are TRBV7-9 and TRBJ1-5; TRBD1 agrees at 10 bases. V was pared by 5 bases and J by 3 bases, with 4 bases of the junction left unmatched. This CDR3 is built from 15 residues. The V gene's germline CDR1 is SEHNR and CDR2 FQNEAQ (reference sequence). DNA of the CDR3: TGTGCCAGCAGCCAGGGGACAGGGGCCAATCAGCCCCAGCATTTT. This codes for CASSQGTGANQPQHF.

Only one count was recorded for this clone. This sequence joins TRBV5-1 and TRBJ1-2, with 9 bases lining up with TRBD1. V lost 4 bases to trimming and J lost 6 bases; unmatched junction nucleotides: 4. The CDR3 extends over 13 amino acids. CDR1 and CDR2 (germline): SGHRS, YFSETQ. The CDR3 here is CASSPRTGDGYTF. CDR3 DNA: TGCGCCAGCAGCCCCCGGACAGGGGATGGCTACACCTTC.